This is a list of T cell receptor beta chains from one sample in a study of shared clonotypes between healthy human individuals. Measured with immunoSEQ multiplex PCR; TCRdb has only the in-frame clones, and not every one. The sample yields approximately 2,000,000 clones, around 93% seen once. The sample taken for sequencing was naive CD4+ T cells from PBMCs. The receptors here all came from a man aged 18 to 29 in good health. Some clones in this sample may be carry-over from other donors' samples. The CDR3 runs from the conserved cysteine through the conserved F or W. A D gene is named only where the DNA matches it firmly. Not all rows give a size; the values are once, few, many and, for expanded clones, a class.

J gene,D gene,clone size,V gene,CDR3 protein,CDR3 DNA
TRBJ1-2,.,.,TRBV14,CASSYTAHYGYTF,TGTGCCAGCAGCTATACAGCACACTATGGCTACACCTTC
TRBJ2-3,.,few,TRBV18,CASSPGDTQYF,TGTGCCAGCTCACCGGGAGATACGCAGTATTTT
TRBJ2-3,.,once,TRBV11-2,CATSHTDTQYF,TGTGCCACCTCTCACACAGATACGCAGTATTTT
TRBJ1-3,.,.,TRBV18,CASSPPSLSSGNTIYF,TGTGCCAGCTCACCACCCTCCTTGAGCTCTGGAAACACCATATATTTT
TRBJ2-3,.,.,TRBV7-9,CASSLGVSTDTQYF,TGTGCCAGCAGCTTGGGGGTTTCTACAGATACGCAGTATTTT
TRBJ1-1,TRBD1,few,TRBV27,CASSRDRGNTEAFF,TGTGCCAGCAGTCGGGACAGGGGGAACACTGAAGCTTTCTTT
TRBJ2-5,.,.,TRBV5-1,CASSPIQETQYF,TGCGCCAGCAGCCCCATCCAAGAGACCCAGTACTTC
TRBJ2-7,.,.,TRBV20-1,CSASRTEQYF,TGCAGTGCCTCCCGGACCGAGCAGTACTTC
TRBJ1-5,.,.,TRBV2,CASSGSQGIQPQHF,TGTGCCAGCAGTGGGTCGCAGGGGATTCAGCCCCAGCATTTT
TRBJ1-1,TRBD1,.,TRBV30,CAWSTTGDTEAFF,TGTGCCTGGAGTACGACAGGGGACACTGAAGCTTTCTTT
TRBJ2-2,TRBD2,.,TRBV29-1,CSVGVAGGNTGELFF,TGCAGCGTTGGAGTAGCGGGAGGGAACACCGGGGAGCTGTTTTTT
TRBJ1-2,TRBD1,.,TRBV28,CATNEGQRTYGYTF,TGTGCCACTAATGAGGGACAGAGGACCTATGGCTACACCTTC
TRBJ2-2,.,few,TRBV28,CASRNTRLTGELFF,TGTGCCAGCCGAAACACCCGATTGACCGGGGAGCTGTTTTTT
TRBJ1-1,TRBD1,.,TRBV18,CASSPPGTGAGMAFF,TGTGCCAGCTCACCACCGGGGACAGGGGCCGGGATGGCTTTCTTT
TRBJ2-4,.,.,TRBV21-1,CASKAGRALSKNIQYF,TGTGCCAGCAAAGCCGGGAGGGCCTTGTCCAAAAACATTCAGTACTTC
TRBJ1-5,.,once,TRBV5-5,CASSSLGPNQPQHF,TGTGCCAGCAGCTCGCTGGGGCCCAATCAGCCCCAGCATTTT
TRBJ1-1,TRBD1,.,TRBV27,CASSFDGTAMNTEAFF,TGTGCCAGCAGTTTTGACGGGACAGCTATGAACACTGAAGCTTTCTTT
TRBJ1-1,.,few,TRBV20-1,CSATPHTEAFF,TGCAGTGCTACCCCACACACTGAAGCTTTCTTT
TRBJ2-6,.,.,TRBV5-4,CASSFQATDPGANVLTF,TGTGCCAGCAGCTTTCAAGCCACCGATCCCGGGGCCAACGTCCTGACTTTC
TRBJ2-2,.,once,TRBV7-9,CASSLRQPTNTGELFF,TGTGCCAGCAGCTTACGGCAGCCTACGAACACCGGGGAGCTGTTTTTT
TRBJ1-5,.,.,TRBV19,CASSRTGLGNQPQHF,TGTGCCAGTAGCCGAACAGGGCTTGGCAATCAGCCCCAGCATTTT
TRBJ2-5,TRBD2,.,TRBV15,CATSRAGGETQYF,TGTGCCACCAGCAGAGCGGGGGGTGAGACCCAGTACTTC
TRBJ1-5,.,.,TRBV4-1,CASSQIGANQPQHF,TGCGCCAGCAGCCAAATCGGGGCCAATCAGCCCCAGCATTTT
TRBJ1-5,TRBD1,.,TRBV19,CASTPRDRGNQPQHF,TGTGCCAGTACCCCCCGGGACAGGGGCAATCAGCCCCAGCATTTT
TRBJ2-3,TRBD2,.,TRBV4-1,CASSRPGLAGGPKPDTQYF,TGCGCCAGCAGTCGACCGGGACTAGCGGGAGGGCCGAAGCCAGATACGCAGTATTTT
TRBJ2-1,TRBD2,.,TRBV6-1,CASNEGLAGGEQFF,TGTGCCAGCAATGAGGGACTAGCGGGAGGTGAGCAGTTCTTC
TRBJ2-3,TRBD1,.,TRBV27,CASSQLRTGFTDTQYF,TGTGCCAGCAGCCAATTGCGGACAGGGTTCACAGATACGCAGTATTTT
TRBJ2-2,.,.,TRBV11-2,CASSFRALNTGELFF,TGTGCCAGCAGCTTCAGGGCTTTAAACACCGGGGAGCTGTTTTTT
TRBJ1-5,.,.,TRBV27,CASSLSGGRVHF,TGTGCCAGCAGTTTATCTGGAGGGAGGGTACATTTT
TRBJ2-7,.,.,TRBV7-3,CASSLGRDYEQYF,TGTGCCAGCAGCTTAGGGCGGGACTACGAGCAGTACTTC
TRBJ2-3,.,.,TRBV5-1,CASSLARHSTDTQYF,TGCGCCAGCAGCTTGGCCCGCCATTCCACAGATACGCAGTATTTT
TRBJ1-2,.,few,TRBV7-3,CASSLTGSYGYTF,TGTGCCAGCAGCTTAACGGGGTCCTATGGCTACACCTTC
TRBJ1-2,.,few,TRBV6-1,CASGPPTGYTF,TGTGCCAGCGGTCCCCCAACTGGCTACACCTTC
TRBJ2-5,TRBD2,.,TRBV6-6,CASTFAGGPGRETQYF,TGTGCCAGCACTTTCGCGGGAGGCCCGGGGCGAGAGACCCAGTACTTC
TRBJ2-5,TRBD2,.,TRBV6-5,CASRRGGRRSETQYF,TGTGCCAGCAGGCGGGGGGGCAGGCGGTCAGAGACCCAGTACTTC
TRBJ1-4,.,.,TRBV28,CATITTGGDKLFF,TGTGCCACCATCACGACAGGTGGTGACAAACTGTTTTTT
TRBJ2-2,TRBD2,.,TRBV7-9,CASSSRTSGITGELFF,TGTGCCAGCAGCTCTAGGACTAGCGGGATTACCGGGGAGCTGTTTTTT
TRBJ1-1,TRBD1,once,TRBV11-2,CASSLETGGYSEAFF,TGTGCCAGCAGCTTAGAGACAGGGGGTTATTCTGAAGCTTTCTTT
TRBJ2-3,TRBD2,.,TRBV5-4,CASSFRLAGASTDTQYF,TGTGCCAGCAGCTTCAGACTAGCGGGGGCTAGCACAGATACGCAGTATTTT
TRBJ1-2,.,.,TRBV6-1,CASSGPNTSNYGYTF,TGTGCCAGCAGTGGGCCTAATACCTCTAACTATGGCTACACCTTC
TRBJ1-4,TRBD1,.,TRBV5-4,CASSRGQGPNEKLFF,TGTGCCAGCAGCAGGGGACAGGGCCCCAACGAAAAACTGTTTTTT
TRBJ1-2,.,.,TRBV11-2,CASNPGGGLGYGYTF,TGTGCCAGCAACCCGGGCGGGGGCTTGGGCTATGGCTACACCTTC
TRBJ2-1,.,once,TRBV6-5,CASRPGVYNEQFF,TGTGCCAGCAGGCCCGGAGTCTACAATGAGCAGTTCTTC
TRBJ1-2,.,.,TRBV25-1,CASSERTAYGYTF,TGTGCCAGCAGTGAGCGGACAGCCTATGGCTACACCTTC
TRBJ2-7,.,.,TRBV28,CASSLVSYEQYF,TGTGCCAGCAGCCTCGTAAGCTACGAGCAGTACTTC
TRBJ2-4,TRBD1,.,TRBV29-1,CSVGWDRGNIQYF,TGCAGCGTTGGTTGGGACAGGGGGAACATTCAGTACTTC